These 20 T cell receptor beta chains were all obtained from the same sample, sequenced in a study of cytomegalovirus exposure and HLA in healthy donors. Sequencing was performed with immunoSEQ multiplex PCR; in TCRdb, only in-frame clones are kept and a portion is missing. The table lists around 100,000 clones, less than 95% of them singletons. Material for sequencing was PBMCs. These receptors were taken from a woman under 30 in good health and CMV-seronegative.

The chain is built from TRBV4-1 and TRBJ2-1; the D is unclear. Germline CDR1 is MGHRA and CDR2 is YSYEKL. The ends were cut back, 2 bases at V and 9 bases at J, with 5 bases in the middle. The length of the CDR3 is 11 residues. In DNA, the CDR3 is TGCGCCAGCAGCCAAACGGGTGAGCAGTTCTTC. This codes for CASSQTGEQFF.

The chain employs TRBV7-2 and TRBJ2-3; D unclear. Germline V lookup: CDR1 SGHTA, CDR2 FQGNSA. The length of the CDR3 is 14 residues. V shed 1 base and J shed 4 bases, with 9 bases lying between them. The DNA of the CDR3 is TGTGCCAGCAGCTTAGTCTCTGAGCCAGATACGCAGTATTTT. Translated: CASSLVSEPDTQYF. The full variable domain, with the rest looked up from reference TRBV7-2 and TRBJ2-3, is GAGVSQSPSNKVTEKGKDVELRCDPISGHTALYWYRQSLGQGLEFLIYFQGNSAPDKSGLPSDRFSAERTGGSVSTLTIQRTQQEDSAVYLCASSLVSEPDTQYFGPGTRLTVL.

V and J are TRBV13 and TRBJ2-3; tentative D call: TRBD2 (7 bases). V was clipped by 4 bases and J by 7 bases, with 27 bases between them. This CDR3 comprises 18 residues. CDR1 is PRHDT, CDR2 FYEKMQ, per germline (reference sequence). DNA for the CDR3: TGTGCCAGCAGCTCAGGGGCACCAACCGGACTAGTAATTAATACGCAGTATTTT. As protein: CASSSGAPTGLVINTQYF.

The J gene is TRBJ2-1, the V gene TRBV5-5; 15 bases are shared with TRBD2. After removal of 2 bases from V and 7 bases from J, the junction contained 4 bases not matched to a gene. CDR1 SGHKS and CDR2 YYEKEE come from the germline V gene (reference sequence). The CDR3 has 16 residues. CDR3 region: CASSFSGTSGRNEQFF. DNA for the CDR3: TGTGCCAGCAGCTTTTCCGGGACTAGCGGGAGGAATGAGCAGTTCTTC.

The rearrangement joins TRBV30 to TRBJ1-3; D is ambiguous. Germline CDR1 and CDR2: GTSNPN and SVGIG (reference sequence). The CDR3 contains 15 residues. The V end was cut by 2 bases, the J end by 0 bases, with 11 bases between. The chain's CDR3 is CAWSNGESSGNTIYF. The DNA of the CDR3 is TGTGCCTGGAGTAACGGGGAAAGCTCTGGAAACACCATATATTTT.

The rearrangement uses TRBV9 and TRBJ1-1, with 7 bases matching TRBD1. The V gene's germline CDR1 is SGDLS and CDR2 YYNGEE. The junction had 13 bases not matched to a gene; V was cut back by 2 bases and J by 0 bases. CDR3 length: 18 residues. CDR3: CASSVSPGGPSMNTEAFF. In DNA, the CDR3 is TGTGCCAGCAGCGTCTCGCCAGGGGGACCTTCTATGAACACTGAAGCTTTCTTT.

For this clone: At one of its ends the junction is not consistent with the germline gene, which may arise from a read error. This rearrangement joins TRBV6-5 to TRBJ2-7, with 9 bases aligning to TRBD2. Germline V gives CDR1 MNHEY, CDR2 SVGAGI. The CDR3 is 14 residues long. CDR3 bases: TGTGCCAGCAGTTCAGCGGGAGGCTCCAACGAGCAGTACTTC. Translated: CASSSAGGSNEQYF.

The chain couples TRBV5-1 to TRBJ1-1; D is unclear. V shed 5 bases and J shed 1 base, with 9 bases lying between them. Germline V gene sequence: CDR1 SGHRS, CDR2 YFSETQ. The CDR3 covers 13 residues. The CDR3 protein is CASRKEENTEAFF. The CDR3, as DNA: TGCGCCAGCAGGAAAGAGGAGAACACTGAAGCTTTCTTT.

The chain has TRBV18 and TRBJ2-4; no definite D call. V lost 3 bases, J lost 3 bases, and 9 bases lay in between. The CDR3 length is 14 residues. Per germline, CDR1 KGHSH and CDR2 LQKENI. The CDR3 reads CASSPRDNKNIQYF. DNA of the CDR3: TGTGCCAGCTCACCTAGAGACAACAAAAACATTCAGTACTTC.

V is TRBV2 and J is TRBJ1-4; 8 bases align to TRBD1. V was clipped by 6 bases and J by 1 base; unmatched bases: 7. Germline V gene sequence: CDR1 SNHLY, CDR2 FYNNEI. The CDR3 loop spans 16 amino acids. The CDR3 coding sequence is TGTGCCAGCAGGATTCCAGGGGGCGGAACTAATGAAAAACTGTTTTTT. The encoded protein is CASRIPGGGTNEKLFF.

This clone was seen only once. This chain uses TRBV7-2 with TRBJ2-1; 9 positions match TRBD2. Germline-derived CDR1 and CDR2 are SGHTA and FQGNSA. J lost 9 bases, V lost 5 bases, and 5 bases had no gene match. The CDR3 length is 13 residues. CDR3 sequence (DNA): TGTGCCAGCAGCCCGGGACTAGCACTTGAGCAGTTCTTC. Translated, it gives CASSPGLALEQFF.

This clone was recorded only once. J is TRBJ1-2 and V is TRBV6-1; D uncertain. The CDR3 contains 14 residues. Germline V gene sequence: CDR1 MNHNS, CDR2 SASEGT. Trimming took 2 bases from V and 2 from J, leaving 9 bases between them. This CDR3 is CASSERVRNYGYTF. CDR3 in DNA: TGTGCCAGCAGTGAACGTGTCAGAAACTATGGCTACACCTTC.

The CDR3 region has the DNA TGTGCCACCGCGACTTTCCTTCAACATTCACCCCTCCACTTT. Protein: CATATFLQHSPLHF. The rearrangement links TRBV27 to TRBJ1-6; the D is unclear. Trimming took off 10 bases at V and 8 bases at J, with 18 bases between the two ends. The CDR3 runs to 14 residues. Germline lookup yields CDR1 MNHEY and CDR2 SMNVEV (reference sequence).

A remark on this clone: One junction end does not reproduce the germline sequence, and a read error may be involved. The genes are TRBV7-7 and TRBJ2-2; 8 positions agree with TRBD1. The germline gives CDR1 SSHAT, CDR2 FNYEAQ (reference sequence). The CDR3 extends over 14 amino acids. The CDR3 DNA reads as TGTGCTAGCAGCTTGACAGGGGCCACCGGGGAGCTGTTTTTT. This gives the protein CASSLTGATGELFF.

V usage is TRBV7-2 and J usage is TRBJ2-7; D is undetermined. Trimming cost V 1 base and J 3 bases, with 7 bases left between them. Germline V lookup: CDR1 SGHTA, CDR2 FQGNSA. The length of the CDR3 is 13 residues. The CDR3 region has the DNA TGTGCCAGCAGCTTAGAACTTGGCTACGAGCAGTACTTC. It is translated as CASSLELGYEQYF.

This chain connects TRBV2 to TRBJ2-7; TRBD1 might be the D (5 bases). V lost 1 base, J lost 7 bases, and 8 bases lay in between. The CDR3 has 12 residues. In germline, CDR1 is SNHLY, CDR2 FYNNEI. The DNA of the CDR3 is TGTGCCAGCAGTGAAGGACAGCCTGAGCAGTACTTC. It translates to CASSEGQPEQYF.

The chain recombines TRBV15 with TRBJ2-1, with D perhaps matching TRBD2 (6 bases). The CDR3 consists of 16 residues. Germline values: CDR1 LNHNV, CDR2 YYDKDF (reference sequence). With 1 base removed from V and 4 bases from J, the gap between germline ends came to 14 bases. The CDR3 reads CATSRGRERGYNEQFF. CDR3 coding DNA: TGTGCCACCAGCAGAGGGCGGGAACGGGGGTACAATGAGCAGTTCTTC.

V is TRBV15 and J is TRBJ1-4; a weak D match, TRBD1 (6 bases). V lost 1 base to trimming and J lost 14 bases, with 11 bases between them. The CDR3 length is 12 residues. Germline V gene sequence: CDR1 LNHNV, CDR2 YYDKDF (reference sequence). The CDR3 is CATSRAGGALFF. CDR3 in DNA: TGTGCCACCAGCAGAGCGGGGGGGGCTCTGTTTTTT.

The CDR3 sequence: CASRNQGEGDTQYF. As DNA, the CDR3 is TGTGCCAGCAGGAATCAGGGGGAAGGAGATACGCAGTATTTT. This chain joins TRBV6-1 and TRBJ2-3; 7 nucleotides match TRBD1. The V and J ends lost 6 bases and 5 bases, in that order; junction bases with no gene match: 8. The CDR3 loop spans 14 amino acids. The germline V gene has CDR1 MNHNS and CDR2 SASEGT.

The chain is built from TRBV7-2 and TRBJ2-2; tentatively, D is TRBD2 (6 bases). This CDR3 comprises 13 residues. V dropped 3 bases and J dropped 7 bases, with 9 bases sitting between them. Germline CDR1 and CDR2: SGHTA and FQGNSA. The CDR3: CASSLGDFGELFF. CDR3 nucleotide sequence: TGTGCCAGCAGCTTGGGGGACTTCGGGGAGCTGTTTTTT.